The T cell receptor beta chain described here comes from a study of blood T cell repertoires in COVID-19. CDR3 size: 17 residues. Germline values: CDR1 MDHEN, CDR2 SYDVKM. After removal of 5 bases from V and 3 bases from J, the junction contained 13 bases not matched to a gene. This clone was seen a few times. The table came from immunoSEQ multiplex PCR; TCRdb's copy has only in-frame clones and leaves some out. The sample has nearly 250,000 clones, 86% seen once. Sequencing was done on a sample of PBMCs or T cells enriched from blood (not recorded which). The rearrangement links TRBV28 to TRBJ1-1, with TRBD1 identical over 9 bases. This receptor was identified in a woman between 45 and 60 years old who had recovered from COVID-19. The CDR3 nucleotides read TGTGCCAGCAGTGGACAGGGGTGGGGGTATATGGACACTGAAGCTTTCTTT. Protein: CASSGQGWGYMDTEAFF.